A selection of T cell receptor beta chains follows, all from one sample in a study of cytomegalovirus exposure and HLA in healthy donors. The repertoire was sequenced with immunoSEQ multiplex PCR; TCRdb's copy has only in-frame clones and lacks some. The sample consists of 150,000 to 200,000 clones, about three quarters of them appearing once. The sample comprised PBMCs. These receptors originate from a man aged 40-55 years in good health and CMV-seropositive. Both conserved end residues are part of each CDR3. D genes are given only for firm matches. Rows may omit the clone size; those that give it use once, few, many or a size class.

j_call: TRBJ1-2; d_call: NA; clone_size: few; v_call: TRBV5-1; cdr3_nt: TGCGCCAGCAGCTTGGACACATCCCAGTATAACTATGGCTACACCTTC; cdr3_aa: CASSLDTSQYNYGYTF
j_call: TRBJ1-5; d_call: TRBD1; clone_size: NA; v_call: TRBV5-1; cdr3_nt: TGCGCCAGCAGCTTGGGCGACAGGGTAAGCAATCAGCCCCAGCATTTT; cdr3_aa: CASSLGDRVSNQPQHF
j_call: TRBJ2-7; d_call: NA; clone_size: NA; v_call: TRBV21-1; cdr3_nt: TGTGCCAGCAGCAAAGACTTCGAGACTAGCGGGATTTTCTACGAGCAGTACTTC; cdr3_aa: CASSKDFETSGIFYEQYF
j_call: TRBJ1-2; d_call: TRBD1; clone_size: NA; v_call: TRBV11-2; cdr3_nt: TGTGCCAGCAGCTCGGACAGGGGAGCTGGCTACACCTTC; cdr3_aa: CASSSDRGAGYTF
j_call: TRBJ2-3; d_call: TRBD2; clone_size: NA; v_call: TRBV11-3; cdr3_nt: TGTGCCAGCAGCTTAGGTACTAGCGGGAGGAGGGCTAGCACAGATACGCAGTATTTT; cdr3_aa: CASSLGTSGRRASTDTQYF
j_call: TRBJ2-4; d_call: TRBD2; clone_size: once; v_call: TRBV7-6; cdr3_nt: TGTGCCAGCAGCTTAGGCGGGAGTGGGAACATTCAGTACTTC; cdr3_aa: CASSLGGSGNIQYF
j_call: TRBJ1-2; d_call: TRBD1; clone_size: NA; v_call: TRBV19; cdr3_nt: TGTGCCAGTACCATCCGGGACAGCGCTAGAGGCTACACCTTC; cdr3_aa: CASTIRDSARGYTF
j_call: TRBJ1-1; d_call: NA; clone_size: NA; v_call: TRBV28; cdr3_nt: TGTGCCAGCAGCCCCGGGACATCAAACACTGAAGCTTTCTTT; cdr3_aa: CASSPGTSNTEAFF
j_call: TRBJ2-7; d_call: TRBD2; clone_size: once; v_call: TRBV10-3; cdr3_nt: TGTGCCATCAGACCACTAGCGGGGTCGTACGAGCAGTACTTC; cdr3_aa: CAIRPLAGSYEQYF
j_call: TRBJ2-1; d_call: TRBD2; clone_size: NA; v_call: TRBV5-8; cdr3_nt: TGTGCCAGCAGCTTGGCGTCCTTGGGACTAGCGGTATTTGACAATGAGCAGTTCTTC; cdr3_aa: CASSLASLGLAVFDNEQFF
j_call: TRBJ1-1; d_call: TRBD1; clone_size: NA; v_call: TRBV10-3; cdr3_nt: TGTGCCGTCGGACAGGGGAACACTGAAGCTTTCTTT; cdr3_aa: CAVGQGNTEAFF
j_call: TRBJ1-2; d_call: NA; clone_size: NA; v_call: TRBV6-1; cdr3_nt: TGTGCCAGCAGTGAAGTTGGAGGGTATGGCTACACCTTC; cdr3_aa: CASSEVGGYGYTF
j_call: TRBJ2-1; d_call: TRBD2; clone_size: NA; v_call: TRBV5-1; cdr3_nt: TGCGCCAGCAGCTTGGAAGCTAGCGGGATTTACAATGAGCAGTTCTTC; cdr3_aa: CASSLEASGIYNEQFF
j_call: TRBJ2-2; d_call: TRBD1; clone_size: NA; v_call: TRBV10-1; cdr3_nt: TGCGCCAGCGGCAAAACAGGGGGCCCGGGCACCGGGGAGCTGTTTTTT; cdr3_aa: CASGKTGGPGTGELFF
j_call: TRBJ2-3; d_call: NA; clone_size: NA; v_call: TRBV25-1; cdr3_nt: TGTGCCAGCAGTGAAGACCCCCTCGACTGTCAGGGGACAGATACGCAGTATTTT; cdr3_aa: CASSEDPLDCQGTDTQYF
j_call: TRBJ2-1; d_call: NA; clone_size: NA; v_call: TRBV18; cdr3_nt: TGTGCCAGCTCACCACGGACGGGAGAGCAGTTCTTC; cdr3_aa: CASSPRTGEQFF
j_call: TRBJ2-7; d_call: TRBD1; clone_size: NA; v_call: TRBV4-1; cdr3_nt: TGCGCCAGCAGCCAAGACTCACTCCGGGACAGGGTTTACCGCGAGCAGTACTTC; cdr3_aa: CASSQDSLRDRVYREQYF
j_call: TRBJ1-5; d_call: NA; clone_size: NA; v_call: TRBV6-1; cdr3_nt: TGTGCCAGCAGTGATTACAGTGGTTATAGCAATCAGCCCCAGCATTTT; cdr3_aa: CASSDYSGYSNQPQHF
j_call: TRBJ1-1; d_call: NA; clone_size: few; v_call: TRBV18; cdr3_nt: TGTGCCAGCTCACCAAGAGGCTGGCAGTCGGCTTTCTTT; cdr3_aa: CASSPRGWQSAFF
j_call: TRBJ2-1; d_call: NA; clone_size: NA; v_call: TRBV19; cdr3_nt: TGTGCCAGTAGTATATTCTCAATGAGCTCCTACAATGAGCAGTTCTTC; cdr3_aa: CASSIFSMSSYNEQFF
j_call: TRBJ2-1; d_call: TRBD2; clone_size: NA; v_call: TRBV11-3; cdr3_nt: TGTGCCAGCAGCTTAGATCAAACTAGCGGTTCCTACAATGAGCAGTTCTTC; cdr3_aa: CASSLDQTSGSYNEQFF
j_call: TRBJ1-4; d_call: NA; clone_size: NA; v_call: TRBV28; cdr3_nt: TGTGCCAGCAAGCGGGGGGGGACTAATGAAAAACTGTTTTTT; cdr3_aa: CASKRGGTNEKLFF
j_call: TRBJ1-4; d_call: TRBD1; clone_size: NA; v_call: TRBV7-9; cdr3_nt: TGTGCCAGCAGCGGACCAGGGGGCGGACGTGAAAAACTGTTTTTT; cdr3_aa: CASSGPGGGREKLFF
j_call: TRBJ2-7; d_call: TRBD1; clone_size: NA; v_call: TRBV6-5; cdr3_nt: TGTGCCAGCAGGGGGACAGGGACATCCTACGAGCAGTACTTC; cdr3_aa: CASRGTGTSYEQYF
j_call: TRBJ2-7; d_call: TRBD2; clone_size: NA; v_call: TRBV7-2; cdr3_nt: TGTGCCAGCAGGCGGACGGGACTAGCGGGCCTCTACGAGCAGTACTTC; cdr3_aa: CASRRTGLAGLYEQYF
j_call: TRBJ2-7; d_call: TRBD2; clone_size: few; v_call: TRBV5-1; cdr3_nt: TGCGCCAGCGCACCTAGCGGGAACTACGAGCAGTACTTC; cdr3_aa: CASAPSGNYEQYF
j_call: TRBJ2-7; d_call: TRBD2; clone_size: NA; v_call: TRBV27; cdr3_nt: TGTGCCAGCAGTTTCCGGCGGGGGTACGAGCAGTACTTC; cdr3_aa: CASSFRRGYEQYF
j_call: TRBJ1-2; d_call: NA; clone_size: once; v_call: TRBV2; cdr3_nt: TGTGCCAGCAGTGAACTTAACTATGGCTACACCTTC; cdr3_aa: CASSELNYGYTF
j_call: TRBJ2-4; d_call: NA; clone_size: NA; v_call: TRBV21-1; cdr3_nt: TGTGCCAGCAGCCCCCGAAGGGGCAGATACTTC; cdr3_aa: CASSPRRGRYF
j_call: TRBJ2-2; d_call: NA; clone_size: NA; v_call: TRBV7-2; cdr3_nt: TGTGCCAGCAGCTTCGACTTGAACACCGGGGAGCTGTTTTTT; cdr3_aa: CASSFDLNTGELFF
j_call: TRBJ1-2; d_call: TRBD1; clone_size: NA; v_call: TRBV5-1; cdr3_nt: TGCGCCAGCAGCTCGTGGACAGGGGAGGACTATGGCTACACCTTC; cdr3_aa: CASSSWTGEDYGYTF
j_call: TRBJ2-4; d_call: NA; clone_size: NA; v_call: TRBV29-1; cdr3_nt: TGCAGCGTGTCATTGACTAGTAAGGACAAAAACATTCAGTACTTC; cdr3_aa: CSVSLTSKDKNIQYF
j_call: TRBJ2-1; d_call: NA; clone_size: few; v_call: TRBV9; cdr3_nt: TGTGCCAGCAGCGTAGCTTTGGGGGCCTACCAGTTCTTC; cdr3_aa: CASSVALGAYQFF
j_call: TRBJ2-3; d_call: TRBD1; clone_size: NA; v_call: TRBV15; cdr3_nt: TGTGCCACCAGCAGGGGGGTAGGGGGCAGGACAGATACGCAGTATTTT; cdr3_aa: CATSRGVGGRTDTQYF
j_call: TRBJ2-2; d_call: NA; clone_size: NA; v_call: TRBV5-1; cdr3_nt: TGCGCCAGCAGCTTCACTGGAGGGATCACCGGGGAGCTGTTTTTT; cdr3_aa: CASSFTGGITGELFF
j_call: TRBJ2-2; d_call: NA; clone_size: NA; v_call: TRBV18; cdr3_nt: TGTGCCAGCTCACCCACCGGATCCGGGACCGGGGAGCTGTTTTTT; cdr3_aa: CASSPTGSGTGELFF
j_call: TRBJ1-2; d_call: NA; clone_size: NA; v_call: TRBV19; cdr3_nt: TGTGCCAGCCGGAAGGGGCAGGGAGGGAATGGCTACACCTTC; cdr3_aa: CASRKGQGGNGYTF
j_call: TRBJ2-5; d_call: NA; clone_size: NA; v_call: TRBV5-1; cdr3_nt: TGCGCCAGCAGCATCACCGGGAACCTCCAAGAGACCCAGTACTTC; cdr3_aa: CASSITGNLQETQYF
j_call: TRBJ2-7; d_call: NA; clone_size: NA; v_call: TRBV13; cdr3_nt: TGTGCCAGCAGCCCAAATAGGGGGTGGCGGCATTCCCCCTACGAGCAGTACTTC; cdr3_aa: CASSPNRGWRHSPYEQYF
j_call: TRBJ1-1; d_call: NA; clone_size: NA; v_call: TRBV18; cdr3_nt: TGTGCCAGCTCACCGGAGGCTCTGAACACTGAAGCTTTCTTT; cdr3_aa: CASSPEALNTEAFF
j_call: TRBJ1-4; d_call: NA; clone_size: NA; v_call: TRBV19; cdr3_nt: TGTGCCAGTAGTATAGTCCGAGGTGAAAAACTGTTTTTT; cdr3_aa: CASSIVRGEKLFF
j_call: TRBJ1-2; d_call: TRBD1; clone_size: NA; v_call: TRBV9; cdr3_nt: TGTGCCAGCAGCGTTGCGGGACAGGGGTATTATGGCTACACCTTC; cdr3_aa: CASSVAGQGYYGYTF
j_call: TRBJ2-5; d_call: NA; clone_size: NA; v_call: TRBV9; cdr3_nt: TGTGCCAGCACCCGAGGATGGGGGGATCAAGAGACCCAGTACTTC; cdr3_aa: CASTRGWGDQETQYF
j_call: TRBJ2-7; d_call: TRBD2; clone_size: NA; v_call: TRBV7-8; cdr3_nt: TGTGCCAGCAGCTTAGAGACTAGCGGGAGGGTGAGCTCCTACGAGCAGTACTTC; cdr3_aa: CASSLETSGRVSSYEQYF
j_call: TRBJ2-1; d_call: NA; clone_size: NA; v_call: TRBV7-8; cdr3_nt: TGTGCCAGCCGCCTAGCTAAGTTCTTC; cdr3_aa: CASRLAKFF
j_call: TRBJ2-1; d_call: NA; clone_size: NA; v_call: TRBV19; cdr3_nt: TGTGCCAGTACACAGCGGCGGGACAATGAGCAGTTCTTC; cdr3_aa: CASTQRRDNEQFF
j_call: TRBJ2-6; d_call: NA; clone_size: NA; v_call: TRBV5-4; cdr3_nt: TGTGCCAGCACCTGGGGGGGCACCTCTGGGGCCAACGGCCTGACTTTC; cdr3_aa: CASTWGGTSGANGLTF
j_call: TRBJ2-3; d_call: NA; clone_size: NA; v_call: TRBV9; cdr3_nt: TGTGCCAGCAGCCCCGACGGGGGGCAGGGAGATACGCAGTATTTT; cdr3_aa: CASSPDGGQGDTQYF
j_call: TRBJ1-2; d_call: NA; clone_size: many; v_call: TRBV7-9; cdr3_nt: TGTGCCAGCAGCTTGGAGGGAACCTATGGCTACACCTTC; cdr3_aa: CASSLEGTYGYTF
j_call: TRBJ2-1; d_call: NA; clone_size: NA; v_call: TRBV7-2; cdr3_nt: TGTGCCAGCAGCCCCGGGACTTCTACCTACAATGAGCAGTTCTTC; cdr3_aa: CASSPGTSTYNEQFF
j_call: TRBJ1-2; d_call: TRBD1; clone_size: NA; v_call: TRBV19; cdr3_nt: TGTGCCAGTAGAACCACGACGGGGACAGAGAATGGCTACACCTTC; cdr3_aa: CASRTTTGTENGYTF
j_call: TRBJ1-1; d_call: TRBD1; clone_size: NA; v_call: TRBV28; cdr3_nt: TGTGCCAGCAGTTTATTGGACAGGGAAGGAACTGAAGCTTTCTTT; cdr3_aa: CASSLLDREGTEAFF
j_call: TRBJ2-7; d_call: TRBD1; clone_size: NA; v_call: TRBV5-4; cdr3_nt: TGTGCCAGCAGGGCCGGGACAGGGGACGAGCAGTACTTC; cdr3_aa: CASRAGTGDEQYF
j_call: TRBJ1-1; d_call: TRBD1; clone_size: few; v_call: TRBV6-5; cdr3_nt: TGTGCCAGCAGTTATCCAACGGGACAGGGGGCCGGAGCTTTCTTT; cdr3_aa: CASSYPTGQGAGAFF
j_call: TRBJ1-2; d_call: NA; clone_size: NA; v_call: TRBV7-2; cdr3_nt: TGTGCCAGCAGCAGCAGACAGGCGCACTATGGCTACACCTTC; cdr3_aa: CASSSRQAHYGYTF